Presented here are 10 T cell receptor beta chains from one specimen sequenced in a study of CD8+CD57+ T cells in acquired aplastic anemia (dated by TCRdb to the late 2010s). Sequencing took place on an Illumina HiSeq 2000. TCR beta VDJ combination and CDR3 sequence profiling used genomic DNA as the template. The public sequencing data were trimmed at Q25 with fastp and processed into clonotypes with MiXCR by TCRdb, which kept only in-frame beta chains. Each entry is one CDR3 protein sequence, shown with its most common DNA and genes. The sample has around 430,000 distinct CDR3 sequences on record, 25% to 40% of them singletons. 0.75% to 0.95% of the sample is taken by the ten largest. The patients picked for sequencing were ones in whom flow cytometry had shown an expansion of CD8+CD57+ cells. The sequencing input was sorted CD4+, CD8+, or CD8+CD57+ T cells (not recorded which) from PBMCs. These TCRs come from a human donor with aplastic anemia.

In this sample, this clonotype turned up a few times. The chain joins TRBV20-1 to TRBJ2-7, with D perhaps matching TRBD2 (6 bases). Trimming removed 1 base from V and 2 bases from J, with 12 bases in between. The length of the CDR3 is 14 residues. Germline V lookup: CDR1 DFQATT, CDR2 SNEGSKA (reference sequence). CDR3 DNA: TGCAGTGCTAGAGGACTAGAAGCTACCTACGAGCAGTACTTC. This translates into CSARGLEATYEQYF.

Concerning this clonotype itself: This may arise from a read error, as a much more abundant clone is one base away. The CDR3 bases are TGTGCCAGCAGCTTGGCGCGATGGGAGACCCAGTACTTC. It encodes CASSLARWETQYF. V is TRBV7-2 and J is TRBJ2-5, with unresolved D. The CDR3 length is 13 residues. Trimming shortened V by 3 bases and J by 5 bases, and 10 bases separated the two germline ends. CDR1 SGHTA and CDR2 FQGNSA come from the germline V gene.

The chain uses TRBV13 and TRBJ1-5; TRBD1 matches at 7 bases. CDR1 is PRHDT and CDR2 is FYEKMQ in the germline V gene (reference sequence). CDR3 size: 15 residues. V lost 6 bases to trimming and J lost 6 bases; unmatched junction nucleotides: 11. The CDR3 coding sequence is TGTGCCAGCAGGATGGAACAAGGGGGCTCTCAGCCCCAGCATTTT. Its protein is CASRMEQGGSQPQHF.

On this clonotype: This may stem from a read error, because a much larger clone lies one nucleotide away. This sequence joins TRBV20-1 and TRBJ1-5; D is possibly TRBD1 (5 bases). Germline values: CDR1 DFQATT, CDR2 SNEGSKA (reference sequence). There are 12 residues in the CDR3. CDR3 amino acids: CSARVGEQLQHF. The CDR3 nucleotides are TGCAGTGCTAGAGTGGGGGAACAGCTCCAGCATTTT.

A note on this clonotype: Lacking the conserved final phenylalanine or tryptophan, this CDR3 likely reflects a read error. The DNA is left out, because the CDR3 cannot be placed on it with certainty; the CDR3 is given as TCRdb lists it. The chain couples TRBV7-9 to TRBJ1-3. Germline assignment: CDR1 SEHNR and CDR2 FQNEAQ (reference sequence). The CDR3 sequence runs 8 residues, both termini included. CDR3 loop: CASSLYKT.

The gene calls are TRBV25-1 and TRBJ1-2; D gene uncertain. Deletions cut 2 bases from V and 7 bases from J, with 11 bases between. The CDR3 loop spans 13 amino acids. Germline-derived CDR1 and CDR2 are MGHDK and SYGVNS. The CDR3 region is CASSEGGVVGYTF. For the CDR3, the DNA is TGTGCCAGCAGTGAAGGTGGGGTTGTTGGCTACACCTTC.

This clonotype was seen a handful of times. The chain combines TRBV5-1 with TRBJ1-2; D not resolved. The length of the CDR3 is 15 residues. Germline lookup yields CDR1 SGHRS and CDR2 YFSETQ. V lost 4 bases and J lost 2, with 15 bases in between. This CDR3 reads CASSPEVGRNYGYTF. The CDR3 DNA reads as TGCGCCAGCAGCCCGGAAGTGGGCCGGAACTATGGCTACACCTTC.

This clonotype was seen only once. The chain combines TRBV11-2 with TRBJ2-7; TRBD1 matches at 11 bases. Germline V gene data show CDR1 as SGHAT and CDR2 as FQNNGV. Trimming cost V 1 base and J 2 bases; bases outside gene matches: 7. This CDR3 is built from 17 residues. The CDR3 coding sequence is TGTGCCAGCAGCTTAGTGGGTGGACAGGGGGCTACCTACGAGCAGTACTTC. This gives the protein CASSLVGGQGATYEQYF.

V and J are TRBV4-1 and TRBJ2-1; 10 bases agree with TRBD2. The CDR3 is 17 residues long. Germline loops: CDR1 MGHRA, CDR2 YSYEKL. J was trimmed by 4 bases and V by 1 base; bases with no gene match: 7. For the CDR3, the DNA is TGCGCCAGCAGCCAAGGGCTAGGACTAGCGGCTTACAATGAGCAGTTCTTC. It yields the protein CASSQGLGLAAYNEQFF.

This clonotype appeared many times. The chain carries TRBV20-1 and TRBJ1-2, with 11 bases lining up with TRBD1. Germline values: CDR1 DFQATT, CDR2 SNEGSKA (reference sequence). The CDR3 contains 16 residues. V dropped 0 bases and J dropped 1; count of bases not matched to a gene: 4. The CDR3 reads CSARDQDRGLNYGYTF. CDR3 nucleotide sequence: TGCAGTGCTAGAGATCAGGACAGGGGGCTTAACTATGGCTACACCTTC.